These 14 T cell receptor beta chains originate from one sample sequenced in a study of CD8+CD57+ T cells in acquired aplastic anemia. According to the study, genomic DNA was the template for TCR beta VDJ and CDR3 profiling. TCRdb processed the reads anew with MiXCR; each CDR3 protein has one entry. Of around 250,000 distinct CDR3 sequences in the sample, 70% to 85% were seen once. Before being chosen for sequencing, patients had shown CD8+CD57+ cell expansion by flow cytometry. Material: sorted CD4+, CD8+, or CD8+CD57+ T cells (not recorded which) from PBMCs. These receptors were collected from a human donor with aplastic anemia.

Regarding this clonotype: A junction boundary mismatches the germline segment, possibly from a read error. J is TRBJ2-3 and V is TRBV15, with D uncertain. The germline V gene has CDR1 LNHNV and CDR2 YYDKDF (reference sequence). This CDR3 comprises 13 residues. The CDR3 coding sequence is TGTGCCAGCGGCGACGGCGGCACACATAAGCCGCATTTT. This sequence encodes CASGDGGTHKPHF.

The rearrangement links TRBV7-2 to TRBJ2-5, with TRBD2 matching over 7 bases. This CDR3 contains 15 residues. The V segment lost 0 bases and the J segment 14 bases; nucleotides outside the gene matches: 15. Germline V lookup: CDR1 SGHTA, CDR2 FQGNSA. The CDR3 spells CASSLAGGPKTQHYF. CDR3 bases: TGTGCCAGCAGCTTAGCGGGAGGGCCAAAAACGCAGCATTACTTC.

The chain links TRBV7-2 to TRBJ2-3; the D is unclear. The CDR3 is 14 residues long. Trimming took off 3 bases at V and 15 bases at J, with 22 bases between the two ends. CDR1 is SGHTA and CDR2 is FQGNSA in the germline V gene. CDR3 sequence (DNA): TGTGCCAGCAGCTTTCATCCAGACGCCACAGCCCTTTATTTT. Amino acid sequence: CASSFHPDATALYF. Based on the CDR3 plus reference TRBV7-2 and TRBJ2-3, the full variable domain is GAGVSQSPSNKVTEKGKDVELRCDPISGHTALYWYRQSLGQGLEFLIYFQGNSAPDKSGLPSDRFSAERTGGSVSTLTIQRTQQEDSAVYLCASSFHPDATALYFGPGTRLTVL.

In the case of this clonotype: The CDR3 carries no conserved terminal phenylalanine or tryptophan, so it likely arises from a read error. No DNA is shown, since the ends of the CDR3 on it are uncertain; the CDR3 is the one TCRdb lists. The genes are TRBV7-3 and TRBJ2-3. Germline V CDR1 and CDR2: SGHTA, FQGTGA. The CDR3 is 13 amino acids long, termini counted. CDR3 residues: CASGHGGTDTHHP.

This sequence joins TRBV11-2 and TRBJ1-2; TRBD1 is a possible D gene (5 bases). This CDR3 contains 13 residues. V shed 4 bases and J shed 6 bases, with 12 bases lying between them. CDR1 and CDR2 from the germline V gene are SGHAT and FQNNGV. CDR3 nucleotide sequence: TGTGCCAGCAGCTCCGGTTCGGGGGATGGCTACACCTTC. It specifies CASSSGSGDGYTF.

A word on this clonotype: One end of the junction is discordant with germline, which a read error may explain. The V gene is TRBV9, the J gene TRBJ2-3; D might be TRBD1 (6 bases). This CDR3 has 13 residues. Per the germline V gene, CDR1 is SGDLS and CDR2 is YYNGEE. CDR3 nucleotides: TGTGCCAGCAGCTACGGTCTCACAGGGACCACTGATTTT. It specifies CASSYGLTGTTDF.

V and J are TRBV24-1 and TRBJ2-1; D is possibly TRBD2 (7 bases). CDR1 and CDR2 from the germline V gene are KGHDR and SFDVKD. Trimming took 10 bases from V and 2 from J, leaving 11 bases between them. This CDR3 has 13 amino acids. The CDR3 DNA reads as TGTGCCACTGGCGGGGGCCCCTACAATGAGCAGTTCTTC. This translates into CATGGGPYNEQFF.

This clonotype was detected once. This rearrangement joins TRBV7-9 to TRBJ2-5; D remains ambiguous. The V end was cut by 5 bases, the J end by 7 bases, with 17 bases between. Germline values: CDR1 SEHNR, CDR2 FQNEAQ (reference sequence). The CDR3 extends over 14 amino acids. The CDR3 region is CASSIERSEGTQYF. The CDR3 nucleotides are TGTGCCAGCAGCATTGAAAGAAGCGAAGGGACCCAGTACTTC.

This sequence joins TRBV5-5 and TRBJ2-7, with 8 nucleotides matching TRBD1. Looked up from germline, CDR1 is SGHKS and CDR2 is YYEKEE (reference sequence). The ends lost 3 bases at V and 3 bases at J; junction bases unmatched: 8. This CDR3 contains 15 residues. As DNA, the CDR3 is TGTGCCAGCAGCTGGGGACAGGAGAACTACTACGAGCAGTACGTC. Translating it yields CASSWGQENYYEQYV.

The chain carries TRBV7-9 and TRBJ2-5, with a tentative D call TRBD2 (5 bases). Between the trimmed V and J ends, which lost 1 base and 14 bases, there was a span of 20 bases. Looked up from germline, CDR1 is SEHNR and CDR2 is FQNEAQ (reference sequence). The CDR3 has 14 residues. CDR3 DNA sequence: TGTGCCAGCAGCTTAGTCACCGGGGAGCTGATTTTTTACTTC. Its translation: CASSLVTGELIFYF.

As for this clonotype: A much larger clone differs from this one at a single base, so this may be a read error. This CDR3 is missing its conserved last phenylalanine or tryptophan, likely due to a read error. The limits of the CDR3 on the DNA are not certain, so only TCRdb's listed CDR3 is given. The rearrangement joins TRBV2 to TRBJ2-1; the D segment call TRBD1 is taken from the table without a DNA check. Inclusive of both ends, the CDR3 amounts to 16 amino acids. The V gene's germline CDR1 is SNHLY and CDR2 FYNNEI. The CDR3 loop reads CASGDGGTDTQYVGPG.

The gene calls are TRBV7-2 and TRBJ1-2; D uncertain. The CDR3 length is 14 residues. From germline, CDR1 is SGHTA and CDR2 FQGNSA. V dropped 5 bases and J dropped 4 bases, with 14 bases sitting between them. The chain's CDR3 is CASSPGGTPYGYTF. The CDR3 DNA follows: TGTGCCAGCAGCCCGGGAGGTACACCCTATGGCTACACCTTC.

This clonotype was seen just once. As the CDR3 is not closed by the conserved phenylalanine or tryptophan, this likely results from a read error. Because the CDR3's place on the DNA is in doubt, the DNA is left out and the CDR3 is given as listed by TCRdb. This chain joins TRBV7-3 and TRBJ1-2. Germline CDR1 SGHTA, CDR2 FQGTGA. The CDR3 contains 13 residues when both ends are counted. The CDR3 sequence: CASSPAGTWGETY.

This clonotype was detected ten times or more. One junction end disagrees with the germline gene, perhaps due to a read error. This chain connects TRBV2 to TRBJ2-7, with D possibly being TRBD1 or TRBD2 (6 bases each). CDR3 length equals 14 residues. Germline loops: CDR1 SNHLY, CDR2 FYNNEI. CDR3 DNA: TGTGCCAGCGGGGACGGGGGCACAGATACGCAGTATTTTTTT. The encoded protein is CASGDGGTDTQYFF.